These T cell receptor beta chains were read from a single sample in a study of T cell repertoires in cytomegalovirus infection. TCRdb called the reads again in MiXCR, with one record for every CDR3 protein. The sample holds roughly 350,000 distinct CDR3 sequences, about 35% seen once. These receptors have no identified antigens. Sequenced material: cultured PBMCs, taken from culture after CMV antigen stimulation. The origin of the receptors is a human donor in good health (CMV status not recorded). Some clones in this sample may be carry-over from other donors' samples. CDR3s include the opening cysteine and the closing phenylalanine or tryptophan. Fields, in order: V gene, D gene, clone size, CDR3 length, J gene, CDR3 protein, CDR3 DNA. D genes are given only for firm matches. Where a row states a size, it is once, few, many or the class of an expanded clone; other rows omit it.

v_gene: TRBV4-1; d_gene: NA; abundance: NA; len: 14; j_gene: TRBJ1-2; CDR3aa: CASSQVRAQKGYTF; CDR3nt: TGCGCCAGCAGCCAAGTACGGGCACAAAAGGGCTACACCTTC
v_gene: TRBV20-1; d_gene: NA; abundance: few; len: 12; j_gene: TRBJ2-1; CDR3aa: CSAGLFRNEQFF; CDR3nt: TGCAGTGCCGGACTATTTCGCAATGAGCAGTTCTTC
v_gene: TRBV24-1; d_gene: TRBD2; abundance: NA; len: 18; j_gene: TRBJ2-1; CDR3aa: CATSDLKRASGGLNEQFF; CDR3nt: TGTGCCACCAGTGATTTGAAAAGGGCCAGCGGGGGACTGAATGAGCAGTTCTTC
v_gene: TRBV7-2; d_gene: TRBD2; abundance: many; len: 15; j_gene: TRBJ2-1; CDR3aa: CASSLILAGGNEQFF; CDR3nt: TGTGCCAGCAGCTTAATTCTAGCGGGAGGCAATGAGCAGTTCTTC
v_gene: TRBV24-1; d_gene: TRBD2; abundance: NA; len: 17; j_gene: TRBJ2-1; CDR3aa: CATGGTSGVSSYNEQFF; CDR3nt: TGTGCCACCGGCGGGACTAGCGGCGTAAGCTCCTACAATGAGCAGTTCTTC
v_gene: TRBV20-1; d_gene: NA; abundance: few; len: 15; j_gene: TRBJ1-6; CDR3aa: CSASERDVNDSPLHF; CDR3nt: TGCAGTGCTAGTGAGAGGGACGTTAATGATTCACCCCTCCACTTT
v_gene: TRBV6-5; d_gene: NA; abundance: many; len: 15; j_gene: TRBJ2-3; CDR3aa: CASRYSGDWGDTQYF; CDR3nt: TGTGCCAGCAGATACTCGGGGGATTGGGGAGATACGCAGTATTTT
v_gene: TRBV7-2; d_gene: NA; abundance: NA; len: 15; j_gene: TRBJ2-2; CDR3aa: CASSWGPAESGELFF; CDR3nt: TGTGCCAGCAGCTGGGGGCCCGCTGAGTCCGGGGAGCTGTTTTTT
v_gene: TRBV12-3/TRBV12-4; d_gene: TRBD1; abundance: NA; len: 13; j_gene: TRBJ1-1; CDR3aa: CASTQGGFTEAFF; CDR3nt: TGTGCCAGCACACAGGGGGGTTTCACTGAAGCTTTCTTT
v_gene: TRBV19; d_gene: NA; abundance: few; len: 16; j_gene: TRBJ2-4; CDR3aa: CASSSRTPGAKNIQYF; CDR3nt: TGTGCCAGTAGTTCTAGGACCCCAGGGGCCAAAAACATTCAGTACTTC
v_gene: TRBV29-1; d_gene: TRBD2; abundance: NA; len: 13; j_gene: TRBJ2-1; CDR3aa: CSVLAGGDNEQFF; CDR3nt: TGCAGCGTTCTAGCGGGAGGGGACAATGAGCAGTTCTTC
v_gene: TRBV7-8; d_gene: NA; abundance: few; len: 15; j_gene: TRBJ1-4; CDR3aa: CASSLASSTNEKLFF; CDR3nt: TGTGCCAGCAGCTTAGCCTCTTCAACTAATGAAAAACTGTTTTTT
v_gene: TRBV27; d_gene: TRBD1; abundance: few; len: 13; j_gene: TRBJ1-2; CDR3aa: CASSPDRWNGYTF; CDR3nt: TGTGCCAGCAGTCCGGACAGGTGGAATGGCTACACCTTC
v_gene: TRBV6-6; d_gene: NA; abundance: NA; len: 13; j_gene: TRBJ2-3; CDR3aa: CASSYRLTDTQYF; CDR3nt: TGTGCCAGCAGTTATAGGTTGACAGATACGCAGTATTTT